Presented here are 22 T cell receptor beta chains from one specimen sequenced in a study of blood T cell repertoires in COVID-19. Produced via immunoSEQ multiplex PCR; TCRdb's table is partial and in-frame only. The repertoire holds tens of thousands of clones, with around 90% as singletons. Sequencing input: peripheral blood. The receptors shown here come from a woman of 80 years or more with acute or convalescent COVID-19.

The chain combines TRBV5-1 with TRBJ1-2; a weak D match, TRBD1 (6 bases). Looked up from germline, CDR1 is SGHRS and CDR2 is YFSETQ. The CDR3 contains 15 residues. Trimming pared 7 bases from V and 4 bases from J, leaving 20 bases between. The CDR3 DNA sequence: TGCGCCAGCTCTCAAAAACAGGGATTAATCTATGGCTACACCTTC. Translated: CASSQKQGLIYGYTF.

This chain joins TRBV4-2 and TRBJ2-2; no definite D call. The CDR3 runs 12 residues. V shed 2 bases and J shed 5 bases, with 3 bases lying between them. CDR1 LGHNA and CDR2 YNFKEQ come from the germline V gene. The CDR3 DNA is TGTGCCAGCAGCCAACGGACCGGGGAGCTGTTTTTT. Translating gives CASSQRTGELFF.

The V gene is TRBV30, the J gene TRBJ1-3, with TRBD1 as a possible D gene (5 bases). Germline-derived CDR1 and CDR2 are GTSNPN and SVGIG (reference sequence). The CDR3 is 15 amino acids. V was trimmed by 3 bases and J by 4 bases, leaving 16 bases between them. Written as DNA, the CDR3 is TGTGCCTGGAGATTCACGGGGGGTGAAGGAAACACCATATATTTT. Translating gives CAWRFTGGEGNTIYF.

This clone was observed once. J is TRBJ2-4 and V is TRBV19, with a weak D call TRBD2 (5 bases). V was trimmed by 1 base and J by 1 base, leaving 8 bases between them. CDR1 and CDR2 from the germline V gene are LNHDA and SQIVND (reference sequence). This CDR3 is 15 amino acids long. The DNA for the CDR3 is TGTGCCAGTAGTATAGGAGGGTATGCCAAAAACATTCAGTACTTC. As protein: CASSIGGYAKNIQYF.

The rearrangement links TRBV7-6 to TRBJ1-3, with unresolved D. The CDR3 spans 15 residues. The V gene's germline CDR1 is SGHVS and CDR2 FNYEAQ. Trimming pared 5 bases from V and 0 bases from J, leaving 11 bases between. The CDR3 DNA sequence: TGTGCCAGCAGCCCGTCGGGGAGCTCTGGAAACACCATATATTTT. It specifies CASSPSGSSGNTIYF.

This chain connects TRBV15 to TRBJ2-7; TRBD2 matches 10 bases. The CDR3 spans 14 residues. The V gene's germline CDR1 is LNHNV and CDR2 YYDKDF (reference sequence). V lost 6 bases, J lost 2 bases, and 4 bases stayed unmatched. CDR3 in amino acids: CATSMSGGAYEQYF. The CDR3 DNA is TGTGCCACCAGTATGAGCGGGGGGGCCTACGAGCAGTACTTC.

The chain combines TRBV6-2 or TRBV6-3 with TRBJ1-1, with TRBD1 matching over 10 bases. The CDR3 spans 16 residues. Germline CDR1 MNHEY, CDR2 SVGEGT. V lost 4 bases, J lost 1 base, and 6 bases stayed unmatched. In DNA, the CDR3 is TGTGCCAGCAGTTCAACCGGGACAGGGGCGAACACTGAAGCTTTCTTT. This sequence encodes CASSSTGTGANTEAFF.

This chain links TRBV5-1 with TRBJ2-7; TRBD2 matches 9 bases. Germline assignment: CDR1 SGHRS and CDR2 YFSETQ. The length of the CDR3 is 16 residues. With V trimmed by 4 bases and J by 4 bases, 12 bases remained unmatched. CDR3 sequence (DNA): TGCGCCAGCAGCCTCAAGACTAGCGGAGTTTCTTACGAGCAGTACTTC. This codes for CASSLKTSGVSYEQYF.

The CDR3 loop reads CASSPGTLQNTEAFF. Here the CDR3 DNA reads TGTGCCAGCTCCCCTGGGACACTTCAAAACACTGAAGCTTTCTTT. V is TRBV18 and J is TRBJ1-1, with D possibly TRBD1 on 6 matching bases. The V and J ends lost 6 bases and 2 bases respectively, with 16 bases between them. Germline values: CDR1 KGHSH, CDR2 LQKENI. This CDR3 is built from 15 residues.

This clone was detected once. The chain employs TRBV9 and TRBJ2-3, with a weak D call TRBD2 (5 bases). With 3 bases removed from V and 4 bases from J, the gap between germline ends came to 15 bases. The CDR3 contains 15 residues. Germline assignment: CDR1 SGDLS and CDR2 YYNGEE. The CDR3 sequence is CASSGSGKGADTQYF. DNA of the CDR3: TGTGCCAGCAGCGGCAGCGGCAAGGGCGCAGATACGCAGTATTTT. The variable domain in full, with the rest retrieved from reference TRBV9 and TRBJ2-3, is DSGVTQTPKHLITATGQRVTLRCSPRSGDLSVYWYQQSLDQGLQFLIQYYNGEERAKGNILERFSAQQFPDLHSELNLSSLELGDSALYFCASSGSGKGADTQYFGPGTRLTVL.

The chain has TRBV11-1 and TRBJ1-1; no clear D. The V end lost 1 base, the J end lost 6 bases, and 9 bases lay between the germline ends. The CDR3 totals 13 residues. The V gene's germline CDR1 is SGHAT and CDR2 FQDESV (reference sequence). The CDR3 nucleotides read TGTGCCAGCAGCTTAGGTGAGCGAGCTGAAGCTTTCTTT. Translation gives CASSLGERAEAFF.

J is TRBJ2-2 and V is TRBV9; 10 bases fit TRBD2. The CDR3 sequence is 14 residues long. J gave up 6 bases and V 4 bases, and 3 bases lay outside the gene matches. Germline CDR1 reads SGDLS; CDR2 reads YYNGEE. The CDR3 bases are TGTGCCAGCAGCCAGCGGGGGGGACCCGGGGAGCTGTTTTTT. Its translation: CASSQRGGPGELFF. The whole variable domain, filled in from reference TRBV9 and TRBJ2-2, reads DSGVTQTPKHLITATGQRVTLRCSPRSGDLSVYWYQQSLDQGLQFLIQYYNGEERAKGNILERFSAQQFPDLHSELNLSSLELGDSALYFCASSQRGGPGELFFGEGSRLTVL.

The CDR3 coding sequence is TGTGCCAGCAGTCGAAGCGGGGGCCAAAGCTATGAGCAGTTCTTC. It is translated as CASSRSGGQSYEQFF. The V gene is TRBV11-2, the J gene TRBJ2-1; 8 bases fit TRBD2. The V and J ends lost 6 bases and 8 bases, in that order; junction bases with no gene match: 12. The CDR3 is 15 amino acids. The germline gives CDR1 SGHAT, CDR2 FQNNGV.

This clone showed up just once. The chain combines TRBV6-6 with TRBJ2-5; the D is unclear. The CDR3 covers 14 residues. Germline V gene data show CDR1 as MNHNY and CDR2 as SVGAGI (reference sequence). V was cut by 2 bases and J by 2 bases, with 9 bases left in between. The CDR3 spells CASSYSQVQETQYF. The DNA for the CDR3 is TGTGCCAGCAGTTACAGCCAGGTACAAGAGACCCAGTACTTC.

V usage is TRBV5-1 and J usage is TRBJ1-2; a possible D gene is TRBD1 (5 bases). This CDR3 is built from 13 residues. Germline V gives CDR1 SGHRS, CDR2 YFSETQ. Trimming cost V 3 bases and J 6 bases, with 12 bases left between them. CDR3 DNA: TGCGCCAGCAGCTCCGAAGGGGTGGATGGCTACACCTTC. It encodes CASSSEGVDGYTF.

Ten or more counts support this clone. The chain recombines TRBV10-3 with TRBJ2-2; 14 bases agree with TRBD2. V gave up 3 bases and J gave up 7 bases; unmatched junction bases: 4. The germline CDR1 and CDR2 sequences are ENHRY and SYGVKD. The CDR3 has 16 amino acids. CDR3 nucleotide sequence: TGTGCCATCAGTGAAGGACTAGCGGGAGGAATCGGGGAGCTGTTTTTT. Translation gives CAISEGLAGGIGELFF.

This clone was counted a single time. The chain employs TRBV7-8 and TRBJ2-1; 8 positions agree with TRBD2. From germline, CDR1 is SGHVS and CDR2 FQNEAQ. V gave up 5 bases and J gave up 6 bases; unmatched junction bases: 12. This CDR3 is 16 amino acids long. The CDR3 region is CASSQLAGGVSNEQFF. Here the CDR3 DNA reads TGTGCCAGCAGCCAGCTCGCCGGGGGGGTCTCCAATGAGCAGTTCTTC.

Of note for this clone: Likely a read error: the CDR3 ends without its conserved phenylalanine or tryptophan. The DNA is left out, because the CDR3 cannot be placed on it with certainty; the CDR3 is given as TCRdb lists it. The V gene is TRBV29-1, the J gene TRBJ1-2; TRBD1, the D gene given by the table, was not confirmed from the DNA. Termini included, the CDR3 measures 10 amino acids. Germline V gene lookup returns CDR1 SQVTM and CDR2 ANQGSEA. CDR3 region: CSVEGQDRGI.

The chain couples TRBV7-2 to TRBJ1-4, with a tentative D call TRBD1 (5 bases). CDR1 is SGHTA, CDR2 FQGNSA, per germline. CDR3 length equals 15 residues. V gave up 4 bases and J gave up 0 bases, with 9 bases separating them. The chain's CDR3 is CASSSDSATNEKLFF. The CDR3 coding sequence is TGTGCCAGCAGCTCCGACAGTGCAACTAATGAAAAACTGTTTTTT.

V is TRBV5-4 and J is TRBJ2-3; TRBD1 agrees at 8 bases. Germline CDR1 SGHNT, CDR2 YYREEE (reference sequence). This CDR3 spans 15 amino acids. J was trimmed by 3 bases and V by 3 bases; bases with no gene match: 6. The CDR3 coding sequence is TGTGCCAGCAGCTCGGACAGGGTTCGGACAGATACGCAGTATTTT. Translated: CASSSDRVRTDTQYF.

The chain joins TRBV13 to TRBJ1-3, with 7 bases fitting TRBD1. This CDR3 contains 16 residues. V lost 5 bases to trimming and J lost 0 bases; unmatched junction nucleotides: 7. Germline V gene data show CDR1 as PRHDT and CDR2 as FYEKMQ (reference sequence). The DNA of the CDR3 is TGTGCCAGCAGCACCCGACAGGGCCGCTCTGGAAACACCATATATTTT. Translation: CASSTRQGRSGNTIYF.

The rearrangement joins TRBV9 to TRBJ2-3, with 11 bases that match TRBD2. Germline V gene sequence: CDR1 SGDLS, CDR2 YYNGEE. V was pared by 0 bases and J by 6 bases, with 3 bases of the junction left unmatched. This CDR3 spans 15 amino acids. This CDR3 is CASSVAASGGDTQYF. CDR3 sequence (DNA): TGTGCCAGCAGCGTAGCGGCTAGCGGGGGGGATACGCAGTATTTT.